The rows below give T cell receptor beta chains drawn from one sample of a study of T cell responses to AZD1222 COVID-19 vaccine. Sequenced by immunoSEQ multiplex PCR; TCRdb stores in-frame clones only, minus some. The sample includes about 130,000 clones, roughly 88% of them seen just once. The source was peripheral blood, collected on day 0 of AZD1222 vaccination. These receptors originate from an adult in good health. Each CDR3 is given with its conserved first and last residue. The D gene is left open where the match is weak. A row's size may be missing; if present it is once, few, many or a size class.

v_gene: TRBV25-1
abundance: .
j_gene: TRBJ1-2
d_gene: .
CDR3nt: TGTGCCAGCAGTGAGGGGGGGTACCGCCCGGGCTACACCTTC
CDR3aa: CASSEGGYRPGYTF

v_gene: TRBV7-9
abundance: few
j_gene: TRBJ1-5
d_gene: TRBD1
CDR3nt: TGTGCCAGCAGCTTAGGGGTCAGGGGGGGGCCCCAGCATTTT
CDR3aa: CASSLGVRGGPQHF

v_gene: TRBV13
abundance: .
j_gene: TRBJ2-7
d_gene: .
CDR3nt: TGTGCCAGCAGCACCAACTACGAGCAGTACTTC
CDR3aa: CASSTNYEQYF

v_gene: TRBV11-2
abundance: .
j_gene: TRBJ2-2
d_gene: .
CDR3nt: TGTGCCAGCAGCTTAAGCAGGGGCGCCGGGGAGCTGTTTTTT
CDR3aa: CASSLSRGAGELFF

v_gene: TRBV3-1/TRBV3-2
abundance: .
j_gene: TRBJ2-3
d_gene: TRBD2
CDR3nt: TGTGCCAGCAGCCAAGATTTGCTAGCGGGGGGGAGAGATACGCAGTATTTT
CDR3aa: CASSQDLLAGGRDTQYF

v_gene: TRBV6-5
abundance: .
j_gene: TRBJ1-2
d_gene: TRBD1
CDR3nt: TGTGCCAGCACCAAGGGGGCCGGGAACTATGGCTACACCTTC
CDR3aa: CASTKGAGNYGYTF

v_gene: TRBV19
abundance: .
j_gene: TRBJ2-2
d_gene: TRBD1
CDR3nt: TGTGCCAGTAGTAGGGGGCTGGGACAGACCGGGGAGCTGTTTTTT
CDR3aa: CASSRGLGQTGELFF

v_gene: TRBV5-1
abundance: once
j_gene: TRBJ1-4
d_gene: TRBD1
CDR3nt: TGCGCCAGCCGTCGAACAGGGGGCGCGGGGACTGAAAAACTGTTTTTT
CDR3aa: CASRRTGGAGTEKLFF

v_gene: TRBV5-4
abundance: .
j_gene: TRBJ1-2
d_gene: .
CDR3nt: TGTGCCAGCAGCTTGGTAGGGTCGGGCTATGGCTACACCTTC
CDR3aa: CASSLVGSGYGYTF

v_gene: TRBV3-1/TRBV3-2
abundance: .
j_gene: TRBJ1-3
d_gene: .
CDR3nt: TGTGCCAGCAGCCAAGGCCTGAATACTGGAAACACCATATATTTT
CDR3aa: CASSQGLNTGNTIYF

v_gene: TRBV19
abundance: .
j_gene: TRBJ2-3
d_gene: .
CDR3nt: TGTGCCAGTAGTATTGCCAGGGTAGATACGCAGTATTTT
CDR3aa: CASSIARVDTQYF

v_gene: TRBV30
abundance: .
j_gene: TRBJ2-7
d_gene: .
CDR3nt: TGTGCCTGGAGTGTGCCAGGGAGTCCTCTCGAGCAGTACTTC
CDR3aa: CAWSVPGSPLEQYF

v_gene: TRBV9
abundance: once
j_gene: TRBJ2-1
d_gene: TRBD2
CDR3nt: TGTGCCAGCAGCCCGGGACTAGCGGGAGCCTACAATGAGCAGTTCTTC
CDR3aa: CASSPGLAGAYNEQFF

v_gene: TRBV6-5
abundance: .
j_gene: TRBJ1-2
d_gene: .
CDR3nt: TGTGCCAGCAGACTTGAGGGTGGCTATGGCTACACCTTC
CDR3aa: CASRLEGGYGYTF

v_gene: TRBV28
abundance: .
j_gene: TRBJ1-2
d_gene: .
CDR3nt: TGTGCCAGCCTCCCTACGATAGTTTATAATGGCTACACCTTC
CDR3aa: CASLPTIVYNGYTF

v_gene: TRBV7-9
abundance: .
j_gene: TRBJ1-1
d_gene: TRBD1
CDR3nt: TGTGCCAGCAGCTTAGGGACAGGGGTTTTCGGCACTGAAGCTTTCTTT
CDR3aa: CASSLGTGVFGTEAFF

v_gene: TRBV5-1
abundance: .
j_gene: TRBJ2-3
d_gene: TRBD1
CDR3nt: TGCGCCAGCAGGGCAGGGGGAGATCAGCCCCAGTATTTT
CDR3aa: CASRAGGDQPQYF

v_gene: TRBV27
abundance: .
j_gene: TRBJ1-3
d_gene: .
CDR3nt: TGTGCCAGCAGTTTACTAGACAGCAACACCATATATTTT
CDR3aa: CASSLLDSNTIYF

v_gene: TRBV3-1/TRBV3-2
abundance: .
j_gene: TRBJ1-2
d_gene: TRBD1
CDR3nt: TGTGCCAGCAGCCAGCGGGAGGGGGCTTATGGCTACACCTTC
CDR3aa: CASSQREGAYGYTF

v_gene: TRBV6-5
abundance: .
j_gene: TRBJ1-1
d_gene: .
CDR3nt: TGTGCCAGCAGACCCCGGGATGAGCCAGCTTTCTTT
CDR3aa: CASRPRDEPAFF

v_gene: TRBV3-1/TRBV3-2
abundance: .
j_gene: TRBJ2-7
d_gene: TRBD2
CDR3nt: TGTGCCAGCAGCCCCGAGGTCATGACTAGCGGGGGGATCTACGAGCAGTACTTC
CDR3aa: CASSPEVMTSGGIYEQYF

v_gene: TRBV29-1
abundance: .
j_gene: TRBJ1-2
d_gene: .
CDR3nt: TGCAGCGCGAAGGAAGGGGGAGGAGGCTATGGCTACACCTTC
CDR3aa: CSAKEGGGGYGYTF

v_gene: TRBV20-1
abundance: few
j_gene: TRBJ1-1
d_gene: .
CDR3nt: TGCAGTGCTAGATTCGCTTTCTTT
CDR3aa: CSARFAFF

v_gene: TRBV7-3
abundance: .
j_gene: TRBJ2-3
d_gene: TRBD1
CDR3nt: TGTGCCAGCAGCTCCCGGGACAGGAACACAGATACGCAGTATTTT
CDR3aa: CASSSRDRNTDTQYF

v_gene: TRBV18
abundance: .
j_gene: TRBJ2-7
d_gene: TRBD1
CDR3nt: TGTGCCAGCTCACCCGGGACAGGGGGTAAGGGGCAGTACTTC
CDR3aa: CASSPGTGGKGQYF

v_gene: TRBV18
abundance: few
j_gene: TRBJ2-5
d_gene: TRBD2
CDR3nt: TGTGCCAGCTCACCACCGTCAGCGGGGGCCTTACGGGCCCAGTACTTC
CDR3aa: CASSPPSAGALRAQYF

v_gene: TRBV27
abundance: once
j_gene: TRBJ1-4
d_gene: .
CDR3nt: TGTGCCAGCAGTCTTGGTGGGGGCAAGGAAAAACTGTTTTTT
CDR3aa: CASSLGGGKEKLFF

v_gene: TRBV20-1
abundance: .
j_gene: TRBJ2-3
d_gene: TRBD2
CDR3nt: TGCAGTGCTAGAGGGCGGGAGGCGCAGTATTTT
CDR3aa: CSARGREAQYF

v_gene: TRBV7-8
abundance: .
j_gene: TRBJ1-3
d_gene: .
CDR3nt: TGTGCCAGCAGCCGCCGTTCTGGAAACACCATATATTTT
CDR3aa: CASSRRSGNTIYF

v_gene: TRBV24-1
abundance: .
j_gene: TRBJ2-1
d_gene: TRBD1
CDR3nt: TGTGCCACCAGTGATTCGCGGCAGGGGGATTACAATGAGCAGTTCTTC
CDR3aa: CATSDSRQGDYNEQFF

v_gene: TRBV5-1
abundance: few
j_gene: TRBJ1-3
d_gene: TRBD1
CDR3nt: TGCGCCAGCAGCCGGGGGGACAGCCTTTACTCTGGAAACACCATATATTTT
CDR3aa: CASSRGDSLYSGNTIYF

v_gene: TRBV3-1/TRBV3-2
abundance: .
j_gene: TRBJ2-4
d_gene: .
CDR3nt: TGTGCCAGCAGTCGAGAAAGTCTAGCCAAAAACATTCAGTACTTC
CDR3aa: CASSRESLAKNIQYF

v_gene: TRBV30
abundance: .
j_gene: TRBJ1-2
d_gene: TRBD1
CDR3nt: TGTGCCTGGAGTAGCGGGGGACAGGCCCTAAACTATGGCTACACCTTC
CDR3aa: CAWSSGGQALNYGYTF

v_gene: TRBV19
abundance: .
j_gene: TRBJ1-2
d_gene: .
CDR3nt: TGTGCCAGTAGTATAGATGACGGAATCTATGGCTACACCTTC
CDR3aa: CASSIDDGIYGYTF

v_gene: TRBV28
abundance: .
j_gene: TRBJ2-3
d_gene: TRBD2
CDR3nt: TGTGCCAGCAGATTATCCGGGACTAGCGGAGGGGTCGGGTATTTT
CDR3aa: CASRLSGTSGGVGYF

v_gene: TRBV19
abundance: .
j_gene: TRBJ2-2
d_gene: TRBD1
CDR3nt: TGTGCCAGTAGTCGACAGGGTTGGACCGGGGAGCTGTTTTTT
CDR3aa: CASSRQGWTGELFF

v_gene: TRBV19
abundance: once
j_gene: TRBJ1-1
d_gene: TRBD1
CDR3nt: TGTGCCAGTAGTATTTGGGACGGAACGGGACAGTCCACTGAAGCTTTCTTT
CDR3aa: CASSIWDGTGQSTEAFF

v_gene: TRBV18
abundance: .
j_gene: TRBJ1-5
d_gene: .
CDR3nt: TGTGCCAGCTCGTCTGTTGATAGCAATCAGCCCCAGCATTTT
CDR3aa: CASSSVDSNQPQHF

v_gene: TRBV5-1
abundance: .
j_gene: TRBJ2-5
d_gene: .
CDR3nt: TGCGCCAGCAGCTTGGGGCCTGTCCAAGAGACCCAGTACTTC
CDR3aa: CASSLGPVQETQYF

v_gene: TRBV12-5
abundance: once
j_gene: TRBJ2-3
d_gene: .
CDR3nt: TGTGCTAGTGGTTCCACTGGGGGCGGTACGCAGTATTTT
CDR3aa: CASGSTGGGTQYF

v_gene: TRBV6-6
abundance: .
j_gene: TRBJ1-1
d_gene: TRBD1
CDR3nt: TGTGCCAGCAGTTACGTGACAGGGGGATCTTTCTTT
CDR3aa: CASSYVTGGSFF

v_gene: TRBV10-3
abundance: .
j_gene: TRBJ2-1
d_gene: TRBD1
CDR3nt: TGTGCCATCAGGGACAGGGGCAGCAATGAGCAGTTCTTC
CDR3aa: CAIRDRGSNEQFF

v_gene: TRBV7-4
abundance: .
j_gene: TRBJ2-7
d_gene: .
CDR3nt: TGTGCCAGCAGCGCCCGCCTGGGGGGTCCCTACGAGCAGTACTTC
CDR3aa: CASSARLGGPYEQYF

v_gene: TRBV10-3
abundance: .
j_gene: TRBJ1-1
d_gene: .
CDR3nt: TGTGCCATCAGTGGGGGACGGGAAGGACAACCGAACACTGAAGCTTTCTTT
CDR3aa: CAISGGREGQPNTEAFF

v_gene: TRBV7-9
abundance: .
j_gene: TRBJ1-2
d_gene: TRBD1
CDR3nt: TGTGCCAGCAGCTTGACCCCCCCACGGGACAGGGAAGTGGATGGCTACACCTTC
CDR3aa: CASSLTPPRDREVDGYTF

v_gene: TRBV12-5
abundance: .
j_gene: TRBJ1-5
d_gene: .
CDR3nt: TGTGCTAGTGGTTTGGGACTCAATAGCAATCAGCCCCAGCATTTT
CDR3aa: CASGLGLNSNQPQHF

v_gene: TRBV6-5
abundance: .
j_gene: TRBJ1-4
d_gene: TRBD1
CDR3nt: TGTGCCAGCAGTTTGACAGGGTCGGGAAGAAAACTGTTTTTT
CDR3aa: CASSLTGSGRKLFF

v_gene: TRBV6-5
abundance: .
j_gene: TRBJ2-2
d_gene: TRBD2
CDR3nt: TGTGCCACCCGGCGGGGGTTCACCGGGGAGCTGTTTTTT
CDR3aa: CATRRGFTGELFF

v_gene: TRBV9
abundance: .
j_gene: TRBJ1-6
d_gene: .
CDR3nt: TGTGCCAGCAGCGTAGGCGAGGGAGCACCCCTCCACTTT
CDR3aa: CASSVGEGAPLHF

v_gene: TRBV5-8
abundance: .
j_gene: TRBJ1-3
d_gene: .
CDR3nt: TGTGCCAGCAGCTTGGTTTCAGTGAGCTCTGGAAACACCATATATTTT
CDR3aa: CASSLVSVSSGNTIYF